This T cell receptor beta chain came from a study of cytomegalovirus exposure and HLA in healthy donors. A note on this clone: Antigen: not known.

Overall study results and limits: CMV serostatus was the only recorded immune exposure for donors. A previous analysis found most TCR beta V segments productive roughly 87% or roughly 30% of the time.

PCR was performed using 60 Vbeta and 13 Jbeta primers. Assay: immunoSEQ multiplex PCR; the TCRdb copy retains only in-frame clones and omits some. The sample has around 130,000 clones, around 81% seen once. V shed 3 bases and J 3 bases; nucleotides not matched to a gene: 2. Germline CDR1 is SGHRS and CDR2 is YFSETQ. CDR3 length: 15 residues. The receptor's source is a woman in her 40s in good health and CMV-seronegative. The V call is TRBV5-1, the J call TRBJ2-1; 11 bases map to TRBD1. The specimen was PBMCs. The CDR3: CASSWGTGGYNEQFF. In nucleotides, the CDR3 is TGCGCCAGCAGCTGGGGGACAGGGGGCTACAATGAGCAGTTCTTC.